The 24 T cell receptor beta chains reported below all come from one sample, sequenced in a study of T cell repertoires in cytomegalovirus infection. From the reads, TCRdb called clonotypes with MiXCR, one entry per CDR3 protein. The table lists around 710,000 distinct CDR3 sequences, around 29% of them singletons. No antigens are known for them. This specimen consisted of cultured CD8+ T cells from PBMCs, obtained from culture after CMV antigen stimulation. The receptors derive from a human donor in good health (CMV status not recorded). Some clones in this sample may be carry-over from other donors' samples.

This clonotype was recorded at least ten times. CDR3 amino acids: CASSFHPGEPNTGELFF. For the CDR3, the DNA is TGTGCCAGCAGTTTCCATCCAGGGGAGCCGAACACCGGGGAGCTGTTTTTT. V and J are TRBV6-2 or TRBV6-3 and TRBJ2-2; TRBD1 might be the D (6 bases). The CDR3 runs 17 residues. V shed 4 bases and J shed 0 bases, with 15 bases lying between them. Germline lookup yields CDR1 MNHEY and CDR2 SVGEGT.

The CDR3 reads CASSELDEKLFF. CDR3 coding DNA: TGTGCCAGCAGTGAATTGGATGAAAAACTGTTTTTT. This rearrangement joins TRBV2 to TRBJ1-4; D not resolved. Trimming stripped 2 bases from V and 6 bases from J, with 4 bases between. The CDR3 is 12 residues long. Germline values: CDR1 SNHLY, CDR2 FYNNEI.

The V gene is TRBV6-5, the J gene TRBJ1-6, with 8 bases lining up with TRBD1. Germline V CDR1 and CDR2: MNHEY, SVGAGI. J lost 14 bases, V lost 8 bases, and 14 bases had no gene match. The CDR3 runs to 14 residues. For the CDR3, the DNA is TGTGCCAGCGGGGGGGGAGGACAGGGAAGATCCCTCCACTTT. Its translation is CASGGGGQGRSLHF.

The rearrangement uses TRBV20-1 and TRBJ2-3; 8 positions agree with TRBD2. CDR1 is DFQATT and CDR2 is SNEGSKA in the germline V gene (reference sequence). The CDR3 spans 16 residues. The ends lost 0 bases at V and 4 bases at J; junction bases unmatched: 9. CDR3 in DNA: TGCAGTGCTAGAGATGAGAGAGCGGGGGCCCCAGATACGCAGTATTTT. Translation: CSARDERAGAPDTQYF.

There are a few counts of this clonotype. The V call is TRBV4-1, the J call TRBJ2-5; D not resolved. CDR3 length equals 14 residues. Germline V gene data show CDR1 as MGHRA and CDR2 as YSYEKL. V was shortened by 0 bases and J by 4 bases, with 9 bases between the two germline ends. CDR3 sequence (DNA): TGCGCCAGCAGCCAAGAGGGGAAGCGAGAGACCCAGTACTTC. Translating gives CASSQEGKRETQYF.

The V gene is TRBV2, the J gene TRBJ1-5, with a weak D call TRBD1 (5 bases). V lost 2 bases, J lost 5 bases, and 13 bases lay in between. The CDR3 has 15 amino acids. Germline V gene lookup returns CDR1 SNHLY and CDR2 FYNNEI. The CDR3, as DNA: TGTGCCAGCAGTGAATCGGGGGGAAGGGATCAGCCCCAGCATTTT. It translates to CASSESGGRDQPQHF.

The chain couples TRBV5-1 to TRBJ1-2; TRBD1 aligns across 7 bases. V lost 0 bases and J lost 8; bases outside the gene matches: 7. This CDR3 region has 14 residues. Germline lookup yields CDR1 SGHRS and CDR2 YFSETQ. Here the CDR3 reads CASSLERRGHGYTF. The CDR3 nucleotides are TGCGCCAGCAGCTTGGAGCGAAGGGGGCACGGCTACACCTTC.

Concerning this clonotype itself: This likely comes from a read error, as the CDR3 has no conserved phenylalanine or tryptophan at its end. V usage is TRBV20-1 and J usage is TRBJ2-2; D unclear. Trimming took 1 base from V and 1 from J, leaving 16 bases between them. CDR3 length: 17 amino acids. The germline V gene has CDR1 DFQATT and CDR2 SNEGSKA (reference sequence). CDR3 bases: TGCAGTGCTAGAGGATTGAGTACAACGAGGAACACCGGGGAGCTGTTTTCT. It specifies CSARGLSTTRNTGELFS.

The rearrangement joins TRBV27 to TRBJ1-5; D is undetermined. V dropped 7 bases and J dropped 3 bases, with 13 bases sitting between them. Looked up from germline, CDR1 is MNHEY and CDR2 is SMNVEV (reference sequence). The CDR3 contains 14 residues. The DNA for the CDR3 is TGTGCCAGCAAAGATTCCGGAATCAATCAGCCCCAGCATTTT. This gives the protein CASKDSGINQPQHF.

This clonotype has only a few counts. The V gene is TRBV27, the J gene TRBJ1-6; 8 positions match TRBD1. Germline V lookup: CDR1 MNHEY, CDR2 SMNVEV (reference sequence). V gave up 7 bases and J gave up 2 bases; unmatched junction bases: 7. The CDR3 loop spans 16 amino acids. The CDR3 protein is CASTPDRGTYNSPLHF. CDR3 nucleotide sequence: TGTGCCAGCACCCCCGACAGGGGCACCTATAATTCACCCCTCCACTTT.

This chain joins TRBV5-1 and TRBJ1-1; no clear D gene. V shed 3 bases and J shed 1 base, with 10 bases lying between them. The germline CDR1 and CDR2 sequences are SGHRS and YFSETQ. This CDR3 comprises 14 residues. Written as DNA, the CDR3 is TGCGCCAGCAGCTCCTACCCCCGGAACACTGAAGCTTTCTTT. Its translation: CASSSYPRNTEAFF.

The CDR3 bases are TGTGCCAGCAGTGAAGGGGACTGGGGGACAGGAGAAGCTTTCTTT. Its translation: CASSEGDWGTGEAFF. The chain links TRBV6-1 to TRBJ1-1, with 8 bases fitting TRBD1. V gave up 1 base and J gave up 8 bases; unmatched junction bases: 9. Germline CDR1 reads MNHNS; CDR2 reads SASEGT. The CDR3 sequence is 15 residues long.

In its sample, this clonotype was seen many times. The V and J genes are TRBV7-9 and TRBJ2-3; D is perhaps TRBD1 (6 bases). Between the trimmed V and J ends, which lost 5 bases and 0 bases, there was a span of 18 bases. This CDR3 is built from 17 residues. Germline CDR1 and CDR2: SEHNR and FQNEAQ (reference sequence). The CDR3 loop is CASSPSGQPFSTDTQYF. CDR3 DNA: TGTGCCAGCAGCCCGTCTGGACAGCCGTTTAGCACAGATACGCAGTATTTT.

This clonotype was counted between two and nine times. The chain employs TRBV6-1 and TRBJ2-7, with D possibly matching TRBD2 (6 bases). Trimming took off 5 bases at V and 4 bases at J, with 18 bases between the two ends. Per the germline V gene, CDR1 is MNHNS and CDR2 is SASEGT. The CDR3 is made up of 15 amino acids. The CDR3 is CASSLSPGLIYEQYV. CDR3 sequence (DNA): TGTGCCAGCAGTCTTAGCCCGGGACTGATTTACGAGCAGTACGTC.

This chain connects TRBV27 to TRBJ1-2; possible D gene TRBD1, 5 bases. In germline, CDR1 is MNHEY, CDR2 SMNVEV (reference sequence). This CDR3 has 14 residues. V was trimmed by 4 bases and J by 4 bases, leaving 13 bases between them. The CDR3 is CASSYGTAPYGYTF. The CDR3 DNA reads as TGTGCCAGCAGTTACGGGACGGCCCCCTATGGCTACACCTTC.

Many counts were recorded for this clonotype. This rearrangement joins TRBV7-9 to TRBJ2-7; a possible D gene is TRBD2 (5 bases). V shed 4 bases and J shed 3 bases, with 19 bases lying between them. The germline V gene has CDR1 SEHNR and CDR2 FQNEAQ (reference sequence). The CDR3 covers 16 residues. CDR3 sequence reads: CASSSKEDEGIYEQYV. The CDR3 DNA reads as TGTGCCAGCAGCTCTAAGGAGGACGAGGGAATCTACGAGCAGTACGTC.

This chain links TRBV7-6 with TRBJ2-5, with 7 bases that match TRBD2. Trimming removed 7 bases from V and 6 bases from J; junction bases left unmatched: 14. Germline CDR1 and CDR2: SGHVS and FNYEAQ. The CDR3 consists of 15 residues. The CDR3 coding sequence is TGTGCCAGCACCATCGGGTCCGGGAGGATAAAGACCCAGTACTTC. This encodes CASTIGSGRIKTQYF. Combining the CDR3 with reference TRBV7-6 and TRBJ2-5 gives the whole variable domain GAGVSQSPRYKVTKRGQDVALRCDPISGHVSLYWYRQALGQGPEFLTYFNYEAQQDKSGLPNDRFSAERPEGSISTLTIQRTEQRDSAMYRCASTIGSGRIKTQYFGPGTRLLVL.

The chain couples TRBV2 to TRBJ2-1; 12 bases are a match to TRBD2. The ends lost 6 bases at V and 7 bases at J; junction bases unmatched: 4. Germline V CDR1 and CDR2: SNHLY, FYNNEI. The CDR3 contains 14 residues. CDR3 DNA: TGTGCCAGCAGGACTAGCGGGGGAATAAATGAGCAGTTCTTC. It codes for CASRTSGGINEQFF.

The chain uses TRBV12-3 or TRBV12-4 and TRBJ1-1; D not resolved. The CDR3 is 11 residues long. V was clipped by 5 bases and J by 10 bases, with 11 bases between them. The CDR3 sequence is CASSTTETAFF. The CDR3 nucleotides are TGTGCCAGCAGTACCACTGAGACAGCTTTCTTT.

The J gene is TRBJ2-1, the V gene TRBV7-9, with TRBD2 identical over 7 bases. Trimming took 5 bases from V and 2 from J; bases not matched to a gene: 9. The CDR3 totals 16 residues. Per the germline V gene, CDR1 is SEHNR and CDR2 is FQNEAQ (reference sequence). The CDR3 DNA follows: TGTGCCAGCAGCCCACAGGCGGGAGAGACCTACAATGAGCAGTTCTTC. Protein: CASSPQAGETYNEQFF.

At least ten counts were recorded for this clonotype. The chain has TRBV7-8 and TRBJ2-7, with a possible D match to TRBD1 (6 bases). Germline V gene sequence: CDR1 SGHVS, CDR2 FQNEAQ. The CDR3 consists of 13 residues. V was clipped by 5 bases and J by 6 bases, with 14 bases between them. DNA for the CDR3: TGTGCCAGCAGCATTGACAGGTCTGGCGAGCAGTACGTC. This translates into CASSIDRSGEQYV.

The V and J genes are TRBV27 and TRBJ2-7; D gene uncertain. In germline, CDR1 is MNHEY, CDR2 SMNVEV (reference sequence). This CDR3 has 14 residues. The V end lost 3 bases, the J end lost 3 bases, and 12 bases lay between the germline ends. CDR3 in amino acids: CASSFGDTSYEQYF. The CDR3 bases are TGTGCCAGCAGTTTCGGTGACACCAGCTACGAGCAGTACTTC.

This clonotype appeared a few times. The chain links TRBV5-4 to TRBJ1-2; D is uncertain. The CDR3 is made up of 12 amino acids. The germline V gene has CDR1 SGHNT and CDR2 YYREEE (reference sequence). The V gene lost 6 bases and the J gene lost 8 bases, with 14 bases spanning the gap. The CDR3 DNA is TGTGCCAGCAACTTAGAATCTAAGGGCTACACCTTC. Its protein is CASNLESKGYTF.

The chain uses TRBV12-3 or TRBV12-4 and TRBJ2-2; no clear D gene. Trimming left V 5 bases short and J 6 bases short, with 10 bases between. The CDR3 consists of 13 residues. This CDR3 reads CASSHPVAGELFF. For the CDR3, the DNA is TGTGCCAGCAGTCATCCGGTGGCCGGGGAGCTGTTTTTT.